This T cell receptor (beta chain) derives from a study of cytomegalovirus exposure and HLA in healthy donors. About the research overall: Within the Caucasian-associated ancestry cluster were more than 75% of the 300 to 450 genotyped donors.

In the case of this clone: Its antigen is still unknown.

Trimming removed 4 bases from V and 0 bases from J, with 17 bases in between. Germline values: CDR1 SGDLS, CDR2 YYNGEE. The CDR3 runs 16 residues. Study results and caveats: With high specificity and sensitivity, the classifier reportedly diagnosed cytomegalovirus status. What TCR beta sequences reportedly achieved was accurate prediction of HLA-A and HLA-B alleles in most subjects.

A multiplex PCR was run with 60 Vbeta primers and 13 Jbeta primers. Profiling relied on immunoSEQ multiplex PCR, and the TCRdb table lists in-frame clones only, not all of them. This table holds roughly 77,000 clones. This TCR derives from a female donor in good health and CMV-seropositive. The chain carries TRBV9 and TRBJ2-7; no firm D call. The sample taken for sequencing was PBMCs. CDR3 nucleotides: TGTGCCAGCAGCCCTTCCCCCGCGTCGATCTCCTACGAGCAGTACTTC. It translates to CASSPSPASISYEQYF.